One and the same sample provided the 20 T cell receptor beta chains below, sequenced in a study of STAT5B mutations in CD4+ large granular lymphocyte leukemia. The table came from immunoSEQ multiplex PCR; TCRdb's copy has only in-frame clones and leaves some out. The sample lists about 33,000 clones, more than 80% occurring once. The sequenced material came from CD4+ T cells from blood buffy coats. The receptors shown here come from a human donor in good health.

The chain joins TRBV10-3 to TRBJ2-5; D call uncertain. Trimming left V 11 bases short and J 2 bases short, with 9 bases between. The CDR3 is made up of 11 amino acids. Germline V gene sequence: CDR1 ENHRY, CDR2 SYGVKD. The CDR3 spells CAARTQETQYF. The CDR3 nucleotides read TGTGCCGCCCGGACGCAAGAGACCCAGTACTTC.

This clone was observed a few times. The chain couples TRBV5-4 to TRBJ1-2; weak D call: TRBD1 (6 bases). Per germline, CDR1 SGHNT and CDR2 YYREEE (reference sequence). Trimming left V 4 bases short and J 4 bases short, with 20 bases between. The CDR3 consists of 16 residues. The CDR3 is CASSAGATTQTYGYTF. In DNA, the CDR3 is TGTGCCAGCAGCGCGGGGGCCACCACCCAAACCTATGGCTACACCTTC.

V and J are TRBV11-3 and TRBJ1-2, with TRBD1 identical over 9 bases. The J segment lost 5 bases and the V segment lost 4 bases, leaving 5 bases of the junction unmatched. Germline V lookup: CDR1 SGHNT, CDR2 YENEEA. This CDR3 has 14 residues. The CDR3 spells CASSSGQGLYGYTF. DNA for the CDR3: TGTGCCAGCAGCTCGGGACAGGGACTGTATGGCTACACCTTC.

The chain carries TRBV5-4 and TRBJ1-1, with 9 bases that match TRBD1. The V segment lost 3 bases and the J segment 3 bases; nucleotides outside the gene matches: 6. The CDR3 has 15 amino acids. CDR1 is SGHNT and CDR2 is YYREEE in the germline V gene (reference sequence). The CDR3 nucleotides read TGTGCCAGCAGCTCTGCGACAGGGGGGTACACTGAAGCTTTCTTT. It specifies CASSSATGGYTEAFF.

CDR3 coding DNA: TGTGCCAGCAGCTTAACACCCGAGGAGGTCGGCTACACCTTC. It codes for CASSLTPEEVGYTF. This sequence joins TRBV7-2 and TRBJ1-2; D not resolved. Germline CDR1 is SGHTA and CDR2 is FQGNSA. This CDR3 has 14 amino acids. V was clipped by 2 bases and J by 8 bases, with 15 bases between them.

CDR3 DNA: TGTGCCAGCAGTGATTTCAGAAACTATGGCTACACCTTC. Its translation: CASSDFRNYGYTF. V is TRBV2 and J is TRBJ1-2, with unresolved D. CDR1 SNHLY and CDR2 FYNNEI come from the germline V gene. The CDR3 extends over 13 amino acids. V lost 3 bases and J 2 bases, leaving 7 bases between the germline ends.

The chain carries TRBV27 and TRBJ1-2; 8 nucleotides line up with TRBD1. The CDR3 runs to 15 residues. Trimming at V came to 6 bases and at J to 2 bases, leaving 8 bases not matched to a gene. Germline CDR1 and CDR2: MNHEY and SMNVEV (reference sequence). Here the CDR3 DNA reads TGTGCCAGCAGGCCGACAGGGGCTCCCAACTATGGCTACACCTTC. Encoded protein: CASRPTGAPNYGYTF.

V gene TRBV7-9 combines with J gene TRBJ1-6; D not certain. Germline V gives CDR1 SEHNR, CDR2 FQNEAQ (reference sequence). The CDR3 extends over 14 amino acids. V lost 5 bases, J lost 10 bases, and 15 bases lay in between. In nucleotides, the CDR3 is TGTGCCAGCAGCGCCACGGGAAGGCAATCACCCCTCCACTTT. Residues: CASSATGRQSPLHF.

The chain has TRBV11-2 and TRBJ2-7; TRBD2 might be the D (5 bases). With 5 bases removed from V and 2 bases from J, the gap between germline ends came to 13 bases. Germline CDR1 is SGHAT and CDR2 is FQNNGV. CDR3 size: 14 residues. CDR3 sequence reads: CASSLRTQAYEQYF. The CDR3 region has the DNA TGTGCCAGCAGCCTTCGGACTCAAGCCTACGAGCAGTACTTC.

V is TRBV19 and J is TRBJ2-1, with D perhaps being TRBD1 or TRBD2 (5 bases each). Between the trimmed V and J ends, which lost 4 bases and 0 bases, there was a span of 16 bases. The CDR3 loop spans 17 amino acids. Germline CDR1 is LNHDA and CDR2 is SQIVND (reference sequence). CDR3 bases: TGTGCCAGTAGTACGACCAGGGACCCGAGCTCCTACAATGAGCAGTTCTTC. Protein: CASSTTRDPSSYNEQFF.

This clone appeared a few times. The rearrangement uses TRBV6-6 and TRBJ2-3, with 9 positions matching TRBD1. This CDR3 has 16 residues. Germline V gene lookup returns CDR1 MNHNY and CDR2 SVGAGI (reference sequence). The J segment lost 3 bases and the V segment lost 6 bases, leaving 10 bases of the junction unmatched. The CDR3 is CASRPTGGVGTDTQYF. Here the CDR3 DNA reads TGTGCCAGCAGACCTACAGGGGGCGTTGGGACAGATACGCAGTATTTT.

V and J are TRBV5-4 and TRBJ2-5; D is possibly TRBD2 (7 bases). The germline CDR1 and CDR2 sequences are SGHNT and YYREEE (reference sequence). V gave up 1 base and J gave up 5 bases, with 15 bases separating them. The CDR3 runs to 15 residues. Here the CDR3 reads CASSLNWGGAETQYF. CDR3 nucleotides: TGTGCCAGCAGCTTGAATTGGGGGGGCGCCGAGACCCAGTACTTC.

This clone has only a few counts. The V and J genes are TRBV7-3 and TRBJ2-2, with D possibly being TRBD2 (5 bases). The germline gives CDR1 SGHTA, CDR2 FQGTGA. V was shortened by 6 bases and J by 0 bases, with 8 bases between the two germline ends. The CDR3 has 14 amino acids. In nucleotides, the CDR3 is TGTGCCAGCAGGTGGACTGCGAACACCGGGGAGCTGTTTTTT. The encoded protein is CASRWTANTGELFF. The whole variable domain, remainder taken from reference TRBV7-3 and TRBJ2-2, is GAGVSQTPSNKVTEKGKYVELRCDPISGHTALYWYRQSLGQGPEFLIYFQGTGAADDSGLPNDRFFAVRPEGSVSTLKIQRTERGDSAVYLCASRWTANTGELFFGEGSRLTVL.

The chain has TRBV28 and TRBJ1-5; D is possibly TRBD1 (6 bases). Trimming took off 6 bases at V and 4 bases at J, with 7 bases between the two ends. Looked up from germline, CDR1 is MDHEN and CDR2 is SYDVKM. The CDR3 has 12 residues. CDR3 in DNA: TGTGCCAGCAGGACAGGTAATCAGCCCCAGCATTTT. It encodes CASRTGNQPQHF. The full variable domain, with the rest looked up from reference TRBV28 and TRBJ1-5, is DVKVTQSSRYLVKRTGEKVFLECVQDMDHENMFWYRQDPGLGLRLIYFSYDVKMKEKGDIPEGYSVSREKKERFSLILESASTNQTSMYLCASRTGNQPQHFGDGTRLSIL.

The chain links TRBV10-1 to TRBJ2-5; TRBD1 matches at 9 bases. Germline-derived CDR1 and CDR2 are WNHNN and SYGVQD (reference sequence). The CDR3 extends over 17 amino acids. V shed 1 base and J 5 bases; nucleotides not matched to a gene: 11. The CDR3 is CASSECLDRGFLETQYF. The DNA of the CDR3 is TGCGCCAGCAGTGAGTGTTTAGACAGGGGGTTCCTTGAGACCCAGTACTTC.

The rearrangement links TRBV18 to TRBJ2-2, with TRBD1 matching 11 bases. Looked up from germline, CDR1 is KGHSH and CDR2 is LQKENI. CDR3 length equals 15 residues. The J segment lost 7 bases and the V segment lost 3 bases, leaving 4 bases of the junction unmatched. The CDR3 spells CASSPDRGHGGELFF. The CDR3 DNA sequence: TGTGCCAGCTCACCGGACAGGGGGCACGGCGGGGAGCTGTTTTTT.

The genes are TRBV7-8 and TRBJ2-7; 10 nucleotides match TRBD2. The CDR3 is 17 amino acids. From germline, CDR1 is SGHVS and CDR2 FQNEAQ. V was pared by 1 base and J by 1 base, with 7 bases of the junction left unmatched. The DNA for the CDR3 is TGTGCCAGCAGCTTAGTTCTAGCGGGAGACTTGTCCTACGAGCAGTACTTC. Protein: CASSLVLAGDLSYEQYF.

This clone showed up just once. The CDR3 region is CASNLRRDNEQFF. The CDR3 DNA is TGTGCCAGCAACCTTAGGAGGGACAATGAGCAGTTCTTC. The chain links TRBV2 to TRBJ2-1; TRBD2 is a possible D gene (6 bases). V was cut by 7 bases and J by 5 bases, with 12 bases left in between. The germline V gene has CDR1 SNHLY and CDR2 FYNNEI. This CDR3 contains 13 residues.

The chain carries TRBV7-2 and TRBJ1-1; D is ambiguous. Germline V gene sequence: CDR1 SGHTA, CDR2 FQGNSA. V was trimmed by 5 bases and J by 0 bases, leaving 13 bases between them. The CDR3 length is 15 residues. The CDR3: CASSPDIGLNTEAFF. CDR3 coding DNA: TGTGCCAGCAGCCCCGACATTGGTCTGAACACTGAAGCTTTCTTT. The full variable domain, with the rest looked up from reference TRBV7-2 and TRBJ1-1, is GAGVSQSPSNKVTEKGKDVELRCDPISGHTALYWYRQSLGQGLEFLIYFQGNSAPDKSGLPSDRFSAERTGGSVSTLTIQRTQQEDSAVYLCASSPDIGLNTEAFFGQGTRLTVV.

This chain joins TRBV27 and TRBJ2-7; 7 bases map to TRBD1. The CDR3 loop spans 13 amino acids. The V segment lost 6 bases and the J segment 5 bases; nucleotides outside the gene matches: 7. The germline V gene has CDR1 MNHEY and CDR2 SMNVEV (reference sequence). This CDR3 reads CASRITGADEQYF. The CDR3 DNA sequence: TGTGCCAGCAGGATTACAGGGGCTGACGAGCAGTACTTC.